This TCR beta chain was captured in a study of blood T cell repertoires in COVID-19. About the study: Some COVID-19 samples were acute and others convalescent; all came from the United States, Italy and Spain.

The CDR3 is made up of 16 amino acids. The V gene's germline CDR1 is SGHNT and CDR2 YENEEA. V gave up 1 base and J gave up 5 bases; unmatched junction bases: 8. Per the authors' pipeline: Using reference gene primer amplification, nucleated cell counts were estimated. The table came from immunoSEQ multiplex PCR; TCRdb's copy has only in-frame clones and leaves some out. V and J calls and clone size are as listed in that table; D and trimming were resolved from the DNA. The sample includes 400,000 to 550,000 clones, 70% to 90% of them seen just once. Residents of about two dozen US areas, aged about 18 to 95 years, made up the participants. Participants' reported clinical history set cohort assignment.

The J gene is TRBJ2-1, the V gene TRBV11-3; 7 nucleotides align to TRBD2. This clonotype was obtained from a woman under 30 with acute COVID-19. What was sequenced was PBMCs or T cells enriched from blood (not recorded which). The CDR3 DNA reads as TGTGCCAGCAGCTTAGCGGGAGGTCCCTCACACAATGAGCAGTTCTTC. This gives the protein CASSLAGGPSHNEQFF. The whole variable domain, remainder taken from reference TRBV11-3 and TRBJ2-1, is EAGVVQSPRYKIIEKKQPVAFWCNPISGHNTLYWYLQNLGQGPELLIRYENEEAVDDSQLPKDRFSAERLKGVDSTLKIQPAELGDSAVYLCASSLAGGPSHNEQFFGPGTRLTVL.